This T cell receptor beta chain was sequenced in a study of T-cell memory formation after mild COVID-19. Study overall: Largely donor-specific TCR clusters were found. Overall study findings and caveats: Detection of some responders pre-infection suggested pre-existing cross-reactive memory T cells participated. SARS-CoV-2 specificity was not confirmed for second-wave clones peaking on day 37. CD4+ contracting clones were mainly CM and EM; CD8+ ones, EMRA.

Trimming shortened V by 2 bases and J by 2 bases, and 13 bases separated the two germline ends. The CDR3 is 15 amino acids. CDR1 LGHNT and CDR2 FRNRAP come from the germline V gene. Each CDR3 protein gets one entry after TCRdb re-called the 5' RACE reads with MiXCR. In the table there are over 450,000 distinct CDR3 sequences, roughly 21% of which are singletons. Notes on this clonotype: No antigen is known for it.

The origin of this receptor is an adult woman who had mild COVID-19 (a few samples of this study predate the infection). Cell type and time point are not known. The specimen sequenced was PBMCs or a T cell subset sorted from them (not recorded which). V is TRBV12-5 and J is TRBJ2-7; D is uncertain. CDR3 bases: TGTGCTAGTGGTTTGAACGCAGGAGCCGCCTACGAGCAGTACTTC. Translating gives CASGLNAGAAYEQYF.